Listed below are T cell receptor beta chains from one sample, sequenced in a study of cytomegalovirus exposure and HLA in healthy donors. TCRdb's copy holds only in-frame clones and misses some; the assay was immunoSEQ multiplex PCR. This table has around 160,000 clones, over 70% appearing once. Sample: PBMCs. The receptors shown here come from a woman in her forties in good health and CMV-seropositive. The CDR3 runs from the conserved cysteine through the conserved F or W. Each record gives: D gene, J gene, clone size, V gene, CDR3 protein, CDR3 DNA. D genes are given only for firm matches. Expanded clones get a size class; other rows say once, few or many, or leave the size out.

d_call: .; j_call: TRBJ1-1; clone_size: .; v_call: TRBV27; cdr3_aa: CASSPSLLRTEAFF; cdr3_nt: TGTGCCAGCAGCCCTTCGTTGTTGAGAACTGAAGCTTTCTTT
d_call: .; j_call: TRBJ1-1; clone_size: .; v_call: TRBV7-9; cdr3_aa: CASSLETANTEAFF; cdr3_nt: TGTGCCAGCAGCTTAGAGACAGCTAACACTGAAGCTTTCTTT
d_call: .; j_call: TRBJ1-5; clone_size: .; v_call: TRBV18; cdr3_aa: CASSHRGRESNQPQHF; cdr3_nt: TGTGCCAGCTCACACCGAGGACGGGAATCCAATCAGCCCCAGCATTTT
d_call: TRBD1; j_call: TRBJ1-5; clone_size: .; v_call: TRBV6-1; cdr3_aa: CASNPTGPNQPQHF; cdr3_nt: TGTGCCAGCAATCCGACAGGGCCCAATCAGCCCCAGCATTTT
d_call: .; j_call: TRBJ1-3; clone_size: .; v_call: TRBV6-6; cdr3_aa: CASSFRQSSGNTIYF; cdr3_nt: TGTGCCAGCAGTTTCCGACAGTCCTCTGGAAACACCATATATTTT
d_call: .; j_call: TRBJ1-2; clone_size: .; v_call: TRBV27; cdr3_aa: CASSLSRGSWSGYTF; cdr3_nt: TGTGCCAGCAGTTTATCAAGAGGGTCCTGGAGTGGCTACACCTTC
d_call: .; j_call: TRBJ2-5; clone_size: .; v_call: TRBV19; cdr3_aa: CASSRGGGFQETQYF; cdr3_nt: TGTGCCAGTAGTAGGGGAGGTGGATTCCAAGAGACCCAGTACTTC
d_call: .; j_call: TRBJ2-2; clone_size: .; v_call: TRBV19; cdr3_aa: CASSIKGTGELFF; cdr3_nt: TGTGCCAGTAGTATAAAGGGGACCGGGGAGCTGTTTTTT
d_call: TRBD1; j_call: TRBJ2-1; clone_size: .; v_call: TRBV9; cdr3_aa: CASSVRGGQGYNEQFF; cdr3_nt: TGTGCCAGCAGCGTAAGAGGGGGCCAGGGATACAATGAGCAGTTCTTC
d_call: TRBD1; j_call: TRBJ2-1; clone_size: .; v_call: TRBV6-1; cdr3_aa: CASRAGTGFVAGFF; cdr3_nt: TGTGCCAGCAGGGCCGGGACAGGATTTGTTGCAGGTTTCTTC
d_call: .; j_call: TRBJ2-4; clone_size: .; v_call: TRBV7-9; cdr3_aa: CASSLATVAKNIQYF; cdr3_nt: TGTGCCAGCAGCTTAGCGACAGTAGCCAAAAACATTCAGTACTTC
d_call: .; j_call: TRBJ1-6; clone_size: once; v_call: TRBV30; cdr3_aa: CAWSGGWEGSPLHF; cdr3_nt: TGTGCCTGGAGCGGGGGGTGGGAGGGTTCACCCCTCCACTTT
d_call: .; j_call: TRBJ1-4; clone_size: .; v_call: TRBV7-2; cdr3_aa: CASSSQTGPNEKLFF; cdr3_nt: TGTGCCAGCAGCTCCCAGACAGGCCCGAATGAAAAACTGTTTTTT
d_call: .; j_call: TRBJ1-2; clone_size: .; v_call: TRBV5-4; cdr3_aa: CASSLLDLAGLRGYTF; cdr3_nt: TGTGCCAGCAGCTTACTGGATTTGGCAGGTCTCCGTGGCTACACCTTC
d_call: TRBD1; j_call: TRBJ2-5; clone_size: .; v_call: TRBV5-4; cdr3_aa: CASSPYRRTGEETQYF; cdr3_nt: TGTGCCAGCAGCCCCTACCGCAGGACAGGAGAAGAGACCCAGTACTTC
d_call: TRBD1; j_call: TRBJ2-7; clone_size: once; v_call: TRBV6-5; cdr3_aa: CASSYTGQDEQYF; cdr3_nt: TGTGCCAGCAGTTACACCGGACAGGACGAGCAGTACTTC